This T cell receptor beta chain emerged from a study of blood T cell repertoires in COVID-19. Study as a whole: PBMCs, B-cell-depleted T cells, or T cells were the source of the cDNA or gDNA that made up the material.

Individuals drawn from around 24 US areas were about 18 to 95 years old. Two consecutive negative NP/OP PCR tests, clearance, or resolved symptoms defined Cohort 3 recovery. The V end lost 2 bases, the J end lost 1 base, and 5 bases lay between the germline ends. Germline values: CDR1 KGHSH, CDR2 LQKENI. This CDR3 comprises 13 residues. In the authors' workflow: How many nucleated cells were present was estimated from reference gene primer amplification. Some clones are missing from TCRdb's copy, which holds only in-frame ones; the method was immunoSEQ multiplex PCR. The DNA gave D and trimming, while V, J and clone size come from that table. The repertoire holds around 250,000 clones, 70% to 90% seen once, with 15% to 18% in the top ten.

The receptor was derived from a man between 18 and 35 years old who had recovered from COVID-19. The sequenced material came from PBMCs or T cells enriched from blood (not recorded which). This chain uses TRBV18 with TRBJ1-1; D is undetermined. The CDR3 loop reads CASSPGQNTEAFF. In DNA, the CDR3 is TGTGCCAGCTCACCAGGGCAGAACACTGAAGCTTTCTTT.